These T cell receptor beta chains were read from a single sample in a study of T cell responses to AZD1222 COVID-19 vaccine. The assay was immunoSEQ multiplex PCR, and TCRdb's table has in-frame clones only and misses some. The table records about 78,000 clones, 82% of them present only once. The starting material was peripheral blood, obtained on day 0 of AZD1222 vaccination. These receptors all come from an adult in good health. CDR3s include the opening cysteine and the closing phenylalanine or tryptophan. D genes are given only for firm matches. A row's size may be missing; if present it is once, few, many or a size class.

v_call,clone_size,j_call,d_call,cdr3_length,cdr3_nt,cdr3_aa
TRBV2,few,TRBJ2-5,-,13,TGTGCCATTTCTCCGGGCCTCCAGGAGACCCAGTACTTC,CAISPGLQETQYF
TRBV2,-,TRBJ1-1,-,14,TGTGCCAGCAGTTATGACGGAATGAACACTGAAGCTTTCTTT,CASSYDGMNTEAFF
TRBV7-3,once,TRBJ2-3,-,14,TGTGCCAGCAGCTTAGCGGGGCCCACAGATACGCAGTATTTT,CASSLAGPTDTQYF
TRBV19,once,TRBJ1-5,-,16,TGTGCCAGTAGTCCTAATACAGGGAGGGAAAATCAGCCCCAGCATTTT,CASSPNTGRENQPQHF
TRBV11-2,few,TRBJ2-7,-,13,TGTGCCAGCAGCTTTCACTACTCCTACGAGCAGTACTTC,CASSFHYSYEQYF
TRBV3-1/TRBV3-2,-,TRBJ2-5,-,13,TGTGCCAGCAGCCCGCCTACGCAAGAGACCCAGTACTTC,CASSPPTQETQYF
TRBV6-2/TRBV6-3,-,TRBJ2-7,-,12,TGTGCCAGCAGTTACCCCGACTACGAGCAGTACTTC,CASSYPDYEQYF
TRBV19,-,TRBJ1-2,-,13,TGTGCCAGTAGTACCCAGGGAGGCTATGGCTACACCTTC,CASSTQGGYGYTF
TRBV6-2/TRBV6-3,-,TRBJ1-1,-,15,TGTGCCAGCAGTCCCGCCGACAGGATGGGCACTGAAGCTTTCTTT,CASSPADRMGTEAFF
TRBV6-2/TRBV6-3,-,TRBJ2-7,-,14,TGTGCCAGCAGTTACTCTATGGTCTCCTACGAGCAGTACTTC,CASSYSMVSYEQYF
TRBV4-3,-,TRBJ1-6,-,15,TGCGCCAGCAGCCAAGATCAGGGTTTCGTTTCACCCCTCCACTTT,CASSQDQGFVSPLHF
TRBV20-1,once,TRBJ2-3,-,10,TGCAGTGCTTGGATGGATACGCAGTATTTT,CSAWMDTQYF
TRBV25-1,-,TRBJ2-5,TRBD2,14,TGTGCCAGCAGTGGGGCGGGAGTCATGGAGACCCAGTACTTC,CASSGAGVMETQYF
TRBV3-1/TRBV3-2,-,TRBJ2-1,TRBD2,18,TGTGCCAGCAGCCAAGCCCCCATAACTGGGGGGGTATACAATGAGCAGTTCTTC,CASSQAPITGGVYNEQFF
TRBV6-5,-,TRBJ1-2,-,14,TGTGCCAGCAGTTACTCTAACCCAAACTATGGCTACACCTTC,CASSYSNPNYGYTF
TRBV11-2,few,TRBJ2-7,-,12,TGTGCCAGCAGCTTAAATAGGGACGAGCAGTACTTC,CASSLNRDEQYF
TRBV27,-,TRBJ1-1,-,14,TGTGCCAGCAGCCCCACAACTCAAACAGGGAAGGCTTTCTTT,CASSPTTQTGKAFF
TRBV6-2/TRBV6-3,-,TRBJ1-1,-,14,TGTGCCAGCAGTTCGACGGTCTGGAGGACTGAAGCTTTCTTT,CASSSTVWRTEAFF
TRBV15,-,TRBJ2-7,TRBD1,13,TGTGCCACCAGCAGAGACAGGGGGTACGAGCAGTACTTC,CATSRDRGYEQYF
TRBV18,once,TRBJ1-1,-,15,TGTGCCAGCTCATCACCGGGGGGCATGGGCACTGAAGCTTTCTTT,CASSSPGGMGTEAFF
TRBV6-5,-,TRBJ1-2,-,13,TGTGCCAGCAGCCCCCGGTTGGGCTATGGCTACACCTTC,CASSPRLGYGYTF
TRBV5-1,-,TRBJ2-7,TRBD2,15,TGCGCCAGCAGCTTGGAGGCTAGCGGGGGCCCCGAGCAGTACTTC,CASSLEASGGPEQYF
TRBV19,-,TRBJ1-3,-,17,TGTGCCAGTAGCGGGATCCGGGGGATTGGATCTGGAAACACCATATATTTT,CASSGIRGIGSGNTIYF
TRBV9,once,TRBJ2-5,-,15,TGTGCCAGCAGCGCCGGAGGCAGACCCGGGGAGACCCAGTACTTC,CASSAGGRPGETQYF
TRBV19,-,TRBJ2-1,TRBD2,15,TGTGCCAGTAGTAGGGACTACCAATCCTACAATGAGCAGTTCTTC,CASSRDYQSYNEQFF
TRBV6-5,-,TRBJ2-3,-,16,TGTGCCAGCAGTTACTCCCTAAGCGGCCACACAGATACGCAGTATTTT,CASSYSLSGHTDTQYF
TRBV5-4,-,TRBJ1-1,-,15,TGTGCCAGCAGCTTAGCAGGGATATCGAACACTGAAGCTTTCTTT,CASSLAGISNTEAFF
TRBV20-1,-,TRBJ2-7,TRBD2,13,TGCAGTGCTAGTGGCGGGAGTTCGAACGAGCAGTACTTC,CSASGGSSNEQYF
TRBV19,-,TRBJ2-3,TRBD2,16,TGTGCCAGTAGTATTCTGCGGGAGGGCCTGGGAGATACGCAGTATTTT,CASSILREGLGDTQYF
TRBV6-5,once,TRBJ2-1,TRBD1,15,TGTGCCAGCAGTAAGGAGACAGGGGGCTACAATGAGCAGTTCTTC,CASSKETGGYNEQFF
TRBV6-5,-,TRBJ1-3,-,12,TGTGCCAGCAGTTCCGGGCCGTACACCATATATTTT,CASSSGPYTIYF
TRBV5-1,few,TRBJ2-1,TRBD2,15,TGCGCCAGCAGCTTGGCAGTAGCGGGGGTATATGAGCAGTTCTTC,CASSLAVAGVYEQFF
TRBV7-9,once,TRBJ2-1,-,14,TGTGCCAGCAGCTTATCCGACATCGGGGATGAGCAGTTCTTC,CASSLSDIGDEQFF
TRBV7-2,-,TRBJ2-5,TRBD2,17,TGTGCCAGCAGCCGGCGGGCTAGCGGGGGGCTCCAAGAGACCCAGTACTTC,CASSRRASGGLQETQYF
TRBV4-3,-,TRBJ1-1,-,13,TGCGCCAGCAGCCAAGAGGGGAGGACTGAAGCTTTCTTT,CASSQEGRTEAFF
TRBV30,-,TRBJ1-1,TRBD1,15,TGTGCCTGGAGGGACCCCAGGGGGCAAGAGACTGAAGCTTTCTTT,CAWRDPRGQETEAFF
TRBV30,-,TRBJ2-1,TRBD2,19,TGTGCCTGGAGTGGAGGAGGGACTAGCGGGGGGGCCTCCTACAATGAGCAGTTCTTC,CAWSGGGTSGGASYNEQFF
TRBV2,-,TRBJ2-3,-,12,TGTGCCAGCAGTGAGACCGGTGGGACGCAGTATTTT,CASSETGGTQYF
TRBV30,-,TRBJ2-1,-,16,TGTGCCTGGAGTGAAACAGGGAAGGCAGCCTACAATGAGCAGTTCTTC,CAWSETGKAAYNEQFF
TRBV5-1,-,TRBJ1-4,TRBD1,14,TGCGCCAGCAGCCGGGACAGGGCAGGAGAAAAACTGTTTTTT,CASSRDRAGEKLFF
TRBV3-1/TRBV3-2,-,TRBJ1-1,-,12,TGTGCCAGCAGCCAGGTGGGGGGGATCGCTTTCTTT,CASSQVGGIAFF
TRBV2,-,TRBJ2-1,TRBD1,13,TGTGCCAGCAGTGGGGACAGCAACAATGAGCAGTTCTTC,CASSGDSNNEQFF
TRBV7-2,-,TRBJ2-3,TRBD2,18,TGTGCCAGCAGCTTAAGCCCACGACTAGCGGGGGGTGCAGATACGCAGTATTTT,CASSLSPRLAGGADTQYF
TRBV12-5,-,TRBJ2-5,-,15,TGTGCTAGTGGGGCGACCGGGACCCTTCAAGAGACCCAGTACTTC,CASGATGTLQETQYF
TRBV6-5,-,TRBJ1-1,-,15,TGTGCCAGCAGTTACTCGAATAGCATGAACACTGAAGCTTTCTTT,CASSYSNSMNTEAFF
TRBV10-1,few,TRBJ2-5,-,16,TGCGCCAGCAGTGGGATCTTCGCAGGGCGGCAAGAGACCCAGTACTTC,CASSGIFAGRQETQYF
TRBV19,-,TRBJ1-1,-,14,TGTGCCAGTAAGTTAGAGGAGGGGGACACTGAAGCTTTCTTT,CASKLEEGDTEAFF
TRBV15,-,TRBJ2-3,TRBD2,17,TGTGCCACCAGCCTCACCCCGAGACTAGCGGGCACAGATACGCAGTATTTT,CATSLTPRLAGTDTQYF